This entry features one TCR beta chain sequence. The antigen remains undetermined. The PCR contained 60 Vbeta and 13 Jbeta primers. Clones were sequenced by immunoSEQ multiplex PCR, and TCRdb holds only the in-frame ones, with some missing. The table lists 140,000 or so clones, roughly 80% of them singletons. The sample is drawn from a study of cytomegalovirus exposure and HLA in healthy donors. Overall study findings and caveats: A few chains linked to CMV were shown in vitro to be specific for CMV antigens. Immune exposure information comprised only CMV serostatus.

Germline V gene data show CDR1 as SGHRS and CDR2 as YFSETQ. The CDR3 covers 15 residues. The germline V and J ends were trimmed by 0 bases and 5 bases, with 11 bases remaining between them. Healthy bone marrow donors supplied every sample. Sequencing was performed on PBMCs. V and J are TRBV5-1 and TRBJ1-4; possible D gene TRBD1, 5 bases. The clonotype originates from a boy younger than 10 in good health and CMV-seronegative. CDR3 region: CASSLESGYNEKLFF. The CDR3 nucleotides are TGCGCCAGCAGCTTGGAGTCAGGGTACAATGAAAAACTGTTTTTT.